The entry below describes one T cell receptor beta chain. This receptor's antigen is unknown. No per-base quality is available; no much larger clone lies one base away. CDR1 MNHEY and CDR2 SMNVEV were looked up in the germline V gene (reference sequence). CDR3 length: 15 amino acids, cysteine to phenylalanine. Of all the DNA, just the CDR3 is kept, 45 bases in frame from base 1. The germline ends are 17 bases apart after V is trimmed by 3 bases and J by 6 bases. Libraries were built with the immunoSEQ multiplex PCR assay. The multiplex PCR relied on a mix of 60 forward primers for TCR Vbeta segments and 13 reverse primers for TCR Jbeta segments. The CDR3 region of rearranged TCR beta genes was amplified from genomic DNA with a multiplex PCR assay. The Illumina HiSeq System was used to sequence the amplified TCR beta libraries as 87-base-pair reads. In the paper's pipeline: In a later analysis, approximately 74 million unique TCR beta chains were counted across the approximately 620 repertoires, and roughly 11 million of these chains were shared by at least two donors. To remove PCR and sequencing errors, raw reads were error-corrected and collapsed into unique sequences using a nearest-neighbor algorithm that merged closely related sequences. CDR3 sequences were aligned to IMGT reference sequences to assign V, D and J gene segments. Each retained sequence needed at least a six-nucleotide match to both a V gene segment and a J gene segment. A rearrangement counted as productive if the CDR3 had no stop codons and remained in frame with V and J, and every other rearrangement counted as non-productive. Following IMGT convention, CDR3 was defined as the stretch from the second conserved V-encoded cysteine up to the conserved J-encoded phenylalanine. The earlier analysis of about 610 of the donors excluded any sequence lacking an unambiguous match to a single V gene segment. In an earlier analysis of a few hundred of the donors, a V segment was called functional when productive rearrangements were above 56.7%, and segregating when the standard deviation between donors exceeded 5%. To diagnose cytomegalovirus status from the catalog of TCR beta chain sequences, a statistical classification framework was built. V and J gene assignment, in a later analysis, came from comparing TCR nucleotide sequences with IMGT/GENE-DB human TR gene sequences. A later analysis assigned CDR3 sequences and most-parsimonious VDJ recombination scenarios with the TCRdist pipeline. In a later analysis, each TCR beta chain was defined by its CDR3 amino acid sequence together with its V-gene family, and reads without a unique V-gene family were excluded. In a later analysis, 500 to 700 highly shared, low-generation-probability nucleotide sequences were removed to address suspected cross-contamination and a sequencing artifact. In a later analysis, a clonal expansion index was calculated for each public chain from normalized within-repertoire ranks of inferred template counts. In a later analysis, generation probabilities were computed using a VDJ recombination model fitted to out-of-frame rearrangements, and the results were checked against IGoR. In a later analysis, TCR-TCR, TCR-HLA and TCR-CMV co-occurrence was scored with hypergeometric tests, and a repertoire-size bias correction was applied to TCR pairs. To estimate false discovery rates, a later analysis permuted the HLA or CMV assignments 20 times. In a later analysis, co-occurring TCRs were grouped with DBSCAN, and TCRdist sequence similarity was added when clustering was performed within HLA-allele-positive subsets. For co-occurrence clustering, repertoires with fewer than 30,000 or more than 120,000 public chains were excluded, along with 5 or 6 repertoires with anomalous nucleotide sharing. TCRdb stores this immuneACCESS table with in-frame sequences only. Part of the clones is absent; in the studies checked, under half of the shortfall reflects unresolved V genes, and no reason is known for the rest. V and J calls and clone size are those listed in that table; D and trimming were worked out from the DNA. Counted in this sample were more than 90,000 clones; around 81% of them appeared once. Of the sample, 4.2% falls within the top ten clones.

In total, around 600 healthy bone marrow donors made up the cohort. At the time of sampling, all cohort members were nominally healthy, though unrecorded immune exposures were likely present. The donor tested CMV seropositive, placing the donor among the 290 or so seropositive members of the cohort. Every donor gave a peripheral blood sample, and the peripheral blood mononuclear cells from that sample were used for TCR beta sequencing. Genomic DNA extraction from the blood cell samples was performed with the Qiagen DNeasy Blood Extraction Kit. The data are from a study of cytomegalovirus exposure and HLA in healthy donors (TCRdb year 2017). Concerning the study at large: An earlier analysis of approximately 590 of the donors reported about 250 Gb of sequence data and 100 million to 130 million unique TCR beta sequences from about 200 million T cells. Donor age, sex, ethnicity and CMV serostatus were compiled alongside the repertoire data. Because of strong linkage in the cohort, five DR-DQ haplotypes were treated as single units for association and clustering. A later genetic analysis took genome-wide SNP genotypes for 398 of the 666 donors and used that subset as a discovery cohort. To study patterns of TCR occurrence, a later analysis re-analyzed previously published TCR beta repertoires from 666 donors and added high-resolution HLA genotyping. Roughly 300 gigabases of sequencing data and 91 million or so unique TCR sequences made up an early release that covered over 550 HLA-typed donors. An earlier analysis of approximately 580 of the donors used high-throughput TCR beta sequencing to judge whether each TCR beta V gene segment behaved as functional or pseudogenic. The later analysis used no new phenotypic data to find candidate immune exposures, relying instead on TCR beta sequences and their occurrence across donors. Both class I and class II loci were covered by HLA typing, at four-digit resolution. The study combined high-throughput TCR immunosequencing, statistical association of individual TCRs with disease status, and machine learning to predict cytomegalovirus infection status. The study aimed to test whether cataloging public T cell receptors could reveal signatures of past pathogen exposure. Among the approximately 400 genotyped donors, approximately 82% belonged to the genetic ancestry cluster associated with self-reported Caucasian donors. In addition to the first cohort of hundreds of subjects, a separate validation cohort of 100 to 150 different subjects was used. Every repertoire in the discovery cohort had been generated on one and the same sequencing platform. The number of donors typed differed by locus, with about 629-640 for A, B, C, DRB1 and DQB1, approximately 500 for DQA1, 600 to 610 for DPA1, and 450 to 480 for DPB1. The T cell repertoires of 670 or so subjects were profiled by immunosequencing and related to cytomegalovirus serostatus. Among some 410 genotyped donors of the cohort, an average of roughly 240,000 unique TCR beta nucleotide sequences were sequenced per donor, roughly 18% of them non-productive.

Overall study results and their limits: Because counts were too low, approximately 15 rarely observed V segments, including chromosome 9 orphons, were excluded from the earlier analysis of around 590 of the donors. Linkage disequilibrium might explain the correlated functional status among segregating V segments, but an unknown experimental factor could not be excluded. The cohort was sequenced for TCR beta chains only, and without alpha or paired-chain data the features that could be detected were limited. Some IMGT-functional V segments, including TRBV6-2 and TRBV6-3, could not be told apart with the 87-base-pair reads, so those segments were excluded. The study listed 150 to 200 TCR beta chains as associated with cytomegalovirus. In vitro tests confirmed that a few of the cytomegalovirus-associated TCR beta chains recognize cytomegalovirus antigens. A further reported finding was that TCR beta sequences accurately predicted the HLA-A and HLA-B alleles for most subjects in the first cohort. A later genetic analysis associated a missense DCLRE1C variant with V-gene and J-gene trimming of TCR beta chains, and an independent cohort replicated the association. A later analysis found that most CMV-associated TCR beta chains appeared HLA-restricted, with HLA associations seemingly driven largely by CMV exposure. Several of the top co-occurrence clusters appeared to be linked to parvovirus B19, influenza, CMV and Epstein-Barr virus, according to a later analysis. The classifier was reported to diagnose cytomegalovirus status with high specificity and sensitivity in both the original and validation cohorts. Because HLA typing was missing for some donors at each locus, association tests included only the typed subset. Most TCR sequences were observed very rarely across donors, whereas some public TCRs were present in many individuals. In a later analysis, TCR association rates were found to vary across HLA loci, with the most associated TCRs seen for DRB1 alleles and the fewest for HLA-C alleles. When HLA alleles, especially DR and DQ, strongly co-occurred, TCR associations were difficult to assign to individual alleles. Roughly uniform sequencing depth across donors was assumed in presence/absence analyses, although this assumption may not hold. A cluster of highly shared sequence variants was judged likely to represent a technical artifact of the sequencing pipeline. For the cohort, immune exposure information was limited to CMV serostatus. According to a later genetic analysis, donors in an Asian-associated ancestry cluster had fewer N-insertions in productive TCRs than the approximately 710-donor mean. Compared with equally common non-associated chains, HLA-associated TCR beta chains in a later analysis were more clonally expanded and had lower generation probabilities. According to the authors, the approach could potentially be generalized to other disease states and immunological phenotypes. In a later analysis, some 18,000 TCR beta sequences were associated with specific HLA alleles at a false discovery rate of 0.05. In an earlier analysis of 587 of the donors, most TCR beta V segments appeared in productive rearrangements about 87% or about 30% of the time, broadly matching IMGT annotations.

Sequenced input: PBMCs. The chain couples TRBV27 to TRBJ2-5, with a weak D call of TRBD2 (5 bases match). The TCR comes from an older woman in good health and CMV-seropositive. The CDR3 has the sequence CASSFSPAEKKTQYF. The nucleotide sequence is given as TGTGCCAGCAGTTTTAGCCCAGCGGAAAAGAAGACCCAGTACTTC.